Presented here are 5 T cell receptor beta chains from one specimen sequenced in a study of T-cell memory formation after mild COVID-19. TCRdb ran MiXCR on the 5' RACE reads and lists one entry per CDR3 protein. The sample yields around 390,000 distinct CDR3 sequences, approximately 15% seen once. The sequencing input was PBMCs or a T cell subset sorted from them (not recorded which). Source of these receptors: a man in his late teens or twenties who had mild COVID-19 (a few samples of this study predate the infection). Cell type and time point are not known.

V gene TRBV5-1 combines with J gene TRBJ2-7; D possibly corresponds to TRBD2 (5 bases). The germline V and J ends were trimmed by 3 bases and 5 bases, with 18 bases remaining between them. From germline, CDR1 is SGHRS and CDR2 YFSETQ. This CDR3 is 15 amino acids long. In nucleotides, the CDR3 is TGCGCCAGCAGCTCATCAGGCGGGTCCTCACACGAGCAGTACTTC. It codes for CASSSSGGSSHEQYF.

Many counts were recorded for this clonotype. V and J are TRBV7-6 and TRBJ1-4; D remains ambiguous. The CDR3 has 11 amino acids. With 5 bases removed from V and 2 bases from J, the gap between germline ends came to 0 bases. The germline gives CDR1 SGHVS, CDR2 FNYEAQ. CDR3: CASSTNEKLFF. The CDR3, as DNA: TGTGCCAGCAGCACTAATGAAAAACTGTTTTTT.

In its sample, this clonotype was seen a few times. This sequence joins TRBV7-2 and TRBJ2-5, with TRBD2 identical over 10 bases. The germline CDR1 and CDR2 sequences are SGHTA and FQGNSA. Losses at the gene ends were 4 bases for V and 5 bases for J; bases not matched to a gene: 4. This CDR3 region has 14 residues. The DNA of the CDR3 is TGTGCCAGCAGCTCGGGACTAGCGTACGAGACCCAGTACTTC. Its protein is CASSSGLAYETQYF. Drawing the rest from reference TRBV7-2 and TRBJ2-5, the complete variable domain is GAGVSQSPSNKVTEKGKDVELRCDPISGHTALYWYRQSLGQGLEFLIYFQGNSAPDKSGLPSDRFSAERTGGSVSTLTIQRTQQEDSAVYLCASSSGLAYETQYFGPGTRLLVL.

In this sample, this clonotype turned up a few times. V is TRBV5-4 and J is TRBJ2-7, with D maybe TRBD2 (7 bases). Deletions cut 3 bases from V and 5 bases from J, with 9 bases between. This CDR3 has 12 amino acids. Germline V CDR1 and CDR2: SGHNT, YYREEE (reference sequence). CDR3: CASSWGGHEQYV. DNA for the CDR3: TGTGCCAGCAGCTGGGGGGGCCACGAGCAGTACGTC.

This clonotype has more than one count but fewer than ten. V usage is TRBV4-1 and J usage is TRBJ2-3; D is ambiguous. The CDR3 is made up of 14 amino acids. The V and J ends lost 4 bases and 4 bases respectively, with 12 bases between them. Germline values: CDR1 MGHRA, CDR2 YSYEKL. The CDR3 nucleotides are TGCGCCAGCAGCCGAGGCCAGGACCCAGATACGCAGTATTTT. It encodes CASSRGQDPDTQYF.